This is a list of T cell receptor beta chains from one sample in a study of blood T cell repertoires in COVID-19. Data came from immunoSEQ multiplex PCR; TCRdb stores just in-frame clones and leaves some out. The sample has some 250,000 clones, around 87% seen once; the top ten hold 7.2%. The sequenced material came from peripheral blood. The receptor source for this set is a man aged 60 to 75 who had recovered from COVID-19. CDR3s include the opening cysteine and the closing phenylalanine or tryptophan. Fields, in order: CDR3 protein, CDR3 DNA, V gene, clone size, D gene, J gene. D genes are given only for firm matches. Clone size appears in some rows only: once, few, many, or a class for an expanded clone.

CDR3aa: CASSERRDRANYTF; CDR3nt: TGTGCCAGCAGTGAAAGGCGGGACAGGGCGAACTACACCTTC; v_gene: TRBV2; abundance: few; d_gene: TRBD1; j_gene: TRBJ1-2
CDR3aa: CASVEGNGDEQYF; CDR3nt: TGTGCCAGCGTCGAGGGCAATGGCGACGAGCAGTACTTC; v_gene: TRBV28; abundance: -; d_gene: -; j_gene: TRBJ2-7
CDR3aa: CASSPPYGTPGGETQYF; CDR3nt: TGTGCCAGCTCACCACCGTATGGCACTCCTGGAGGGGAGACCCAGTACTTC; v_gene: TRBV18; abundance: -; d_gene: -; j_gene: TRBJ2-5
CDR3aa: CASSHWGQGNSPLHF; CDR3nt: TGTGCCAGCAGCCATTGGGGACAGGGCAATTCACCCCTCCACTTT; v_gene: TRBV3-1/TRBV3-2; abundance: -; d_gene: TRBD1; j_gene: TRBJ1-6
CDR3aa: CASSQSQGALDTEAFF; CDR3nt: TGTGCCAGCTCACAATCTCAGGGGGCATTAGACACTGAAGCTTTCTTT; v_gene: TRBV18; abundance: few; d_gene: TRBD1; j_gene: TRBJ1-1
CDR3aa: CASSRTGGLNEQYF; CDR3nt: TGTGCCAGCAGCCGGACAGGGGGTCTGAACGAGCAGTACTTC; v_gene: TRBV27; abundance: -; d_gene: TRBD1; j_gene: TRBJ2-7
CDR3aa: CASSLTPGEAFF; CDR3nt: TGTGCCAGCAGCTTGACTCCCGGTGAAGCTTTCTTT; v_gene: TRBV5-4; abundance: -; d_gene: -; j_gene: TRBJ1-1
CDR3aa: CASIIEGNTGELFF; CDR3nt: TGTGCCAGCATAATAGAGGGAAACACCGGGGAGCTGTTTTTT; v_gene: TRBV6-1; abundance: -; d_gene: -; j_gene: TRBJ2-2
CDR3aa: CASSLQGRDTEAFF; CDR3nt: TGTGCCAGCTCACTTCAGGGCAGGGACACTGAAGCTTTCTTT; v_gene: TRBV18; abundance: -; d_gene: -; j_gene: TRBJ1-1
CDR3aa: CASSQNGAGGRNSHF; CDR3nt: TGCGCCAGCAGCCAAAATGGGGCAGGGGGCCGCAACAGTCACTTC; v_gene: TRBV4-1; abundance: -; d_gene: TRBD1; j_gene: TRBJ1-2
CDR3aa: CASKKGTGVNQPQHF; CDR3nt: TGTGCCAGCAAAAAAGGTACAGGCGTCAATCAGCCCCAGCATTTT; v_gene: TRBV6-5; abundance: -; d_gene: -; j_gene: TRBJ1-5
CDR3aa: CASSLDRDGYGYTF; CDR3nt: TGTGCCAGCAGCTTAGACAGGGACGGCTATGGCTACACCTTC; v_gene: TRBV7-9; abundance: few; d_gene: -; j_gene: TRBJ1-2
CDR3aa: CASTRSGGMNTEAFF; CDR3nt: TGTGCCAGCACTCGTTCAGGGGGCATGAACACTGAAGCTTTCTTT; v_gene: TRBV7-9; abundance: -; d_gene: TRBD1; j_gene: TRBJ1-1
CDR3aa: CASSILAGSGTDTQYF; CDR3nt: TGTGCCAGTAGTATTCTAGCGGGGTCTGGCACAGATACGCAGTATTTT; v_gene: TRBV19; abundance: -; d_gene: TRBD2; j_gene: TRBJ2-3
CDR3aa: CASGRDRVYEQYF; CDR3nt: TGTGCCAGCGGACGGGACAGGGTATACGAGCAGTACTTC; v_gene: TRBV2; abundance: -; d_gene: TRBD1; j_gene: TRBJ2-7
CDR3aa: CASSYSGGYNEQFF; CDR3nt: TGTGCCAGCAGTTACAGCGGGGGGTACAATGAGCAGTTCTTC; v_gene: TRBV6-5; abundance: -; d_gene: TRBD2; j_gene: TRBJ2-1
CDR3aa: CASSPNRVHSNTEAFF; CDR3nt: TGTGCCAGCTCACCGAACAGGGTCCACTCGAACACTGAAGCTTTCTTT; v_gene: TRBV18; abundance: -; d_gene: -; j_gene: TRBJ1-1
CDR3aa: CASNRDRGIYGYTF; CDR3nt: TGTGCCAGCAACCGGGACAGGGGGATCTATGGCTACACCTTC; v_gene: TRBV19; abundance: -; d_gene: TRBD1; j_gene: TRBJ1-2
CDR3aa: CASSPTGQWDYGYTF; CDR3nt: TGCGCCAGCAGCCCGACCGGACAGTGGGACTATGGCTACACCTTC; v_gene: TRBV5-1; abundance: once; d_gene: -; j_gene: TRBJ1-2
CDR3aa: CASSVLNIRGACNQPQHF; CDR3nt: TGCGCCAGCAGCGTCCTAAATATACGGGGTGCGTGCAATCAGCCCCAGCATTTT; v_gene: TRBV23-1; abundance: -; d_gene: -; j_gene: TRBJ1-5
CDR3aa: CASSSSGIQETQYF; CDR3nt: TGTGCCAGCAGCAGCTCAGGGATCCAAGAGACCCAGTACTTC; v_gene: TRBV6-2/TRBV6-3; abundance: -; d_gene: -; j_gene: TRBJ2-5
CDR3aa: CATSGFRGGGDSPLHF; CDR3nt: TGTGCCACCAGCGGCTTTCGGGGGGGCGGTGATTCACCCCTCCACTTT; v_gene: TRBV15; abundance: few; d_gene: -; j_gene: TRBJ1-6
CDR3aa: CAITDRGQLATGNTIYF; CDR3nt: TGTGCCATCACCGACAGGGGGCAACTTGCTACTGGAAACACCATATATTTT; v_gene: TRBV10-3; abundance: -; d_gene: TRBD1; j_gene: TRBJ1-3
CDR3aa: CASSDRGRTEAFF; CDR3nt: TGTGCCAGCAGTGATAGGGGGCGCACTGAAGCTTTCTTT; v_gene: TRBV2; abundance: -; d_gene: TRBD1; j_gene: TRBJ1-1
CDR3aa: CAISDPSVGLEETQYF; CDR3nt: TGTGCCATCAGTGATCCTTCAGTCGGACTAGAAGAGACCCAGTACTTC; v_gene: TRBV10-3; abundance: -; d_gene: TRBD2; j_gene: TRBJ2-5
CDR3aa: CASSFPGIMTYEQYF; CDR3nt: TGTGCCAGCAGCTTCCCAGGGATTATGACCTACGAGCAGTACTTC; v_gene: TRBV7-2; abundance: -; d_gene: -; j_gene: TRBJ2-7
CDR3aa: CAWSSGQGYWTEAFF; CDR3nt: TGTGCCTGGAGTAGTGGACAGGGATATTGGACTGAAGCTTTCTTT; v_gene: TRBV30; abundance: -; d_gene: TRBD1; j_gene: TRBJ1-1
CDR3aa: CASSQQTGGKTQYF; CDR3nt: TGTGCCAGCAGCCAGCAGACAGGGGGGAAGACCCAGTACTTC; v_gene: TRBV3-1/TRBV3-2; abundance: once; d_gene: TRBD1; j_gene: TRBJ2-5
CDR3aa: CASSYSGGSNEKLFF; CDR3nt: TGCGCCAGCAGCTACTCAGGGGGATCTAATGAAAAACTGTTTTTT; v_gene: TRBV5-1; abundance: -; d_gene: TRBD1; j_gene: TRBJ1-4
CDR3aa: CASGAQRTEAFF; CDR3nt: TGTGCCAGCGGGGCACAGCGAACTGAAGCTTTCTTT; v_gene: TRBV6-5; abundance: -; d_gene: -; j_gene: TRBJ1-1
CDR3aa: CASSPPNRGDTQYF; CDR3nt: TGCGCCAGCAGCCCGCCTAATAGGGGAGATACGCAGTATTTT; v_gene: TRBV5-1; abundance: -; d_gene: -; j_gene: TRBJ2-3
CDR3aa: CASSRDSLYGYTF; CDR3nt: TGTGCCAGCTCACGGGACAGTCTCTATGGCTACACCTTC; v_gene: TRBV18; abundance: -; d_gene: TRBD1; j_gene: TRBJ1-2
CDR3aa: CASRSNTGGDTEAFF; CDR3nt: TGTGCCAGCAGGAGCAATACAGGGGGGGACACTGAAGCTTTCTTT; v_gene: TRBV6-5; abundance: -; d_gene: TRBD1; j_gene: TRBJ1-1
CDR3aa: CATSRDSGGDEQYF; CDR3nt: TGTGCCACCAGCAGAGATAGCGGGGGCGACGAGCAGTACTTC; v_gene: TRBV15; abundance: -; d_gene: TRBD2; j_gene: TRBJ2-7
CDR3aa: CASSLPPGGPSYNEQFF; CDR3nt: TGCGCCAGCAGCTTACCTCCCGGGGGACCCTCCTACAATGAGCAGTTCTTC; v_gene: TRBV5-1; abundance: once; d_gene: -; j_gene: TRBJ2-1
CDR3aa: CASSTNPGQGNQPQHF; CDR3nt: TGTGCCAGTAGTACTAATCCGGGACAAGGCAATCAGCCCCAGCATTTT; v_gene: TRBV19; abundance: many; d_gene: -; j_gene: TRBJ1-5
CDR3aa: CASSLRTGTEAFF; CDR3nt: TGTGCCAGCAGCCTACGTACGGGGACTGAAGCTTTCTTT; v_gene: TRBV11-2; abundance: once; d_gene: -; j_gene: TRBJ1-1
CDR3aa: CASSNTDRGHSEKLFF; CDR3nt: TGTGCCAGCAGCAACACGGACAGGGGGCATTCTGAAAAACTGTTTTTT; v_gene: TRBV3-1/TRBV3-2; abundance: -; d_gene: TRBD1; j_gene: TRBJ1-4
CDR3aa: CASSKGTDALYGYTF; CDR3nt: TGTGCCAGCAGCAAAGGGACTGATGCTCTCTATGGCTACACCTTC; v_gene: TRBV2; abundance: -; d_gene: -; j_gene: TRBJ1-2
CDR3aa: CASSGREFRPPLHF; CDR3nt: TGTGCCAGCAGCGGTCGGGAGTTCAGGCCACCCCTCCACTTT; v_gene: TRBV9; abundance: -; d_gene: -; j_gene: TRBJ1-6
CDR3aa: CASSGTGQPRAPYGYTF; CDR3nt: TGTGCCAGCAGTGGAACGGGACAGCCGAGGGCACCCTATGGCTACACCTTC; v_gene: TRBV6-1; abundance: -; d_gene: TRBD1; j_gene: TRBJ1-2
CDR3aa: CASSEGDRGNFYGYTF; CDR3nt: TGTGCCAGCAGCGAGGGGGACAGGGGAAATTTCTATGGCTACACCTTC; v_gene: TRBV9; abundance: -; d_gene: TRBD1; j_gene: TRBJ1-2
CDR3aa: CASSLGGTASYEQYF; CDR3nt: TGCGCCAGCAGCTTGGGCGGGACCGCATCCTACGAGCAGTACTTC; v_gene: TRBV5-1; abundance: -; d_gene: -; j_gene: TRBJ2-7
CDR3aa: CASSFGESGDSYNEQFF; CDR3nt: TGTGCCAGCAGCTTTGGGGAGAGCGGGGACTCCTACAATGAGCAGTTCTTC; v_gene: TRBV5-6; abundance: -; d_gene: TRBD2; j_gene: TRBJ2-1
CDR3aa: CATSDPTDRADGYTF; CDR3nt: TGTGCCACCAGTGATCCCACGGACAGGGCGGATGGCTACACCTTC; v_gene: TRBV24-1; abundance: -; d_gene: TRBD1; j_gene: TRBJ1-2
CDR3aa: CASLGRARHPYEQYF; CDR3nt: TGTGCCAGCCTTGGGCGGGCGCGTCACCCGTACGAGCAGTACTTC; v_gene: TRBV28; abundance: -; d_gene: -; j_gene: TRBJ2-7
CDR3aa: CASSPLTLRLPNYGYTF; CDR3nt: TGTGCCAGTAGCCCCCTAACACTTAGACTGCCTAACTATGGCTACACCTTC; v_gene: TRBV19; abundance: -; d_gene: -; j_gene: TRBJ1-2
CDR3aa: CASSALWRGKGNQPQHF; CDR3nt: TGTGCCAGTAGCGCCCTTTGGAGGGGCAAAGGCAATCAGCCCCAGCATTTT; v_gene: TRBV19; abundance: -; d_gene: -; j_gene: TRBJ1-5
CDR3aa: CASSYEGDGRLGNQPQHF; CDR3nt: TGTGCCAGCAGTTACGAGGGGGACGGGAGGCTGGGCAATCAGCCCCAGCATTTT; v_gene: TRBV6-2/TRBV6-3; abundance: -; d_gene: -; j_gene: TRBJ1-5
CDR3aa: CASSHGAPSDTQYF; CDR3nt: TGTGCCAGCAGCCATGGAGCCCCGTCAGATACGCAGTATTTT; v_gene: TRBV4-2; abundance: -; d_gene: -; j_gene: TRBJ2-3
CDR3aa: CASRQTNTARRVSYEQYF; CDR3nt: TGTGCCAGCAGACAAACCAACACCGCACGGAGGGTTTCCTACGAGCAGTACTTC; v_gene: TRBV28; abundance: -; d_gene: -; j_gene: TRBJ2-7
CDR3aa: CASSPRTSGVSGANVLTF; CDR3nt: TGTGCCAGCAGCCCTAGGACTAGCGGGGTCTCTGGGGCCAACGTCCTGACTTTC; v_gene: TRBV7-9; abundance: -; d_gene: TRBD2; j_gene: TRBJ2-6